This TCR beta chain was obtained from a study of shared clonotypes between healthy human individuals. General study results and limits: An expected dependence of interdonor clonotype sharing on sequencing depth was noted.

Some clones are missing from TCRdb's copy, which holds only in-frame ones; the method was immunoSEQ multiplex PCR. The sample has millions of clones; just over 90% are singletons. Germline V gene data show CDR1 as SGHRS and CDR2 as YFSETQ. This CDR3 is built from 14 residues. With 6 bases removed from V and 5 bases from J, the gap between germline ends came to 18 bases. Concerning this clone: Its antigen is currently unknown.

The sequenced sample consisted of naive CD4+ T cells from PBMCs. The subset here: CD45RA+ positively selected. This chain connects TRBV5-1 to TRBJ2-7; no clear D. The sequence was obtained from a young man in good health. Some clones in this sample may be carry-over from other donors' samples. CDR3 amino acids: CASNMNEMAHEQYF. The CDR3, as DNA: TGCGCCAGCAACATGAATGAAATGGCCCACGAGCAGTACTTC.